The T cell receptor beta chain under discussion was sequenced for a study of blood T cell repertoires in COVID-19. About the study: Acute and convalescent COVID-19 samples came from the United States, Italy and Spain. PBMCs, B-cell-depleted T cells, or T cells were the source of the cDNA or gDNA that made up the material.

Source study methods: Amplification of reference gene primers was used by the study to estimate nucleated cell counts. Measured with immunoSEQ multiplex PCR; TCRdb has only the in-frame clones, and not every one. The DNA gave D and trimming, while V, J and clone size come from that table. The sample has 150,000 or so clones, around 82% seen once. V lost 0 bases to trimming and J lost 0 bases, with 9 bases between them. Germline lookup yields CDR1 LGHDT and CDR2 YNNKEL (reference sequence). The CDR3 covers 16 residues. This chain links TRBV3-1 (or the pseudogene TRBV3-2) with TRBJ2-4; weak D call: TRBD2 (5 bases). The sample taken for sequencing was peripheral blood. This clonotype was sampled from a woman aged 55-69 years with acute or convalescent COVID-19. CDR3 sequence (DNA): TGTGCCAGCAGCCAAGAGGGAGTTCTAGCCAAAAACATTCAGTACTTC. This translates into CASSQEGVLAKNIQYF.